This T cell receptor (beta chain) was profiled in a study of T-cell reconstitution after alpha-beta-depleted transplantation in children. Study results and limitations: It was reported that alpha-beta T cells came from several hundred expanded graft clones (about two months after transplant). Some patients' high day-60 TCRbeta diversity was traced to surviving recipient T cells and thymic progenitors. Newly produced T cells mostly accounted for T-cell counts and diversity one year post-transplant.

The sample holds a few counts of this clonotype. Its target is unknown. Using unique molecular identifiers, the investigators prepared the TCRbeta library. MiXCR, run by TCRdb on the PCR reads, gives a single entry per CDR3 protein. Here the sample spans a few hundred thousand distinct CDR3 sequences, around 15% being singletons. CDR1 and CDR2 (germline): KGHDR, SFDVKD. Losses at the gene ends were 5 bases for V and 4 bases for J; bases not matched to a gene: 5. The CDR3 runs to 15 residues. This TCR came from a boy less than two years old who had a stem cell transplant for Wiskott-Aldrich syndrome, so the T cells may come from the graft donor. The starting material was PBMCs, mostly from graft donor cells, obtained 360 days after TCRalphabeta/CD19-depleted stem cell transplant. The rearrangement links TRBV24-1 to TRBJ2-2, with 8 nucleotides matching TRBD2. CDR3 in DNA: TGTGCCACCAGTGCCACGCGGGAGGTCACCGGGGAGCTGTTTTTT. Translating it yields CATSATREVTGELFF.